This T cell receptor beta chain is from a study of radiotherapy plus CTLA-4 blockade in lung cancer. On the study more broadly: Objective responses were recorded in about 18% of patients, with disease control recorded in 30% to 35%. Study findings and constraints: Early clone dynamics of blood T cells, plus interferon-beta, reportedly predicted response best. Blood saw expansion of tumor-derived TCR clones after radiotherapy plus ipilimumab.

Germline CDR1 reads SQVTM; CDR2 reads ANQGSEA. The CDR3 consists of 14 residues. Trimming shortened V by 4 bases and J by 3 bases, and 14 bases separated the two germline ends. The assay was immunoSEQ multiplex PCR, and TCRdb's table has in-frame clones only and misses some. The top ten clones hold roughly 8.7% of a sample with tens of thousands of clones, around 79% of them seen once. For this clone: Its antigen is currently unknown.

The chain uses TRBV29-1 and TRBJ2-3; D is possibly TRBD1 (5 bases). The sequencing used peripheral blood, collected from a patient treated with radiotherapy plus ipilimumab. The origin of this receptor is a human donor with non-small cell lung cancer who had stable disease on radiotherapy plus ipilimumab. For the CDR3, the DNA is TGCAGCGTTGCGGCGCAGGGTCGTACAGATACGCAGTATTTT. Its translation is CSVAAQGRTDTQYF.